A single sample gave rise to the 17 T cell receptor beta chains below, sequenced in a study of CD8 T cells in Susac syndrome. RNA totalling about 0.45 to 1 ug underwent reverse transcription with random hexamers. TCRdb re-analysed the immunoSEQ multiplex PCR reads in MiXCR, keeping a single row per CDR3 protein. The data contain roughly 100,000 distinct CDR3 sequences, about 93% of them singletons. Source material: CD4+ T cells from PBMCs. The source is a human donor with Susac syndrome.

The chain combines TRBV7-9 with TRBJ2-1, with D possibly being TRBD2 (6 bases). Trimming shortened V by 5 bases and J by 3 bases, and 11 bases separated the two germline ends. The CDR3 length is 14 residues. Germline CDR1 and CDR2: SEHNR and FQNEAQ (reference sequence). CDR3 DNA: TGTGCCAGCAGCCCCGGGACTTACTACAATGAGCAGTTCTTC. It codes for CASSPGTYYNEQFF.

The chain is built from TRBV27 and TRBJ1-1; D remains unclear. CDR1 MNHEY and CDR2 SMNVEV come from the germline V gene (reference sequence). CDR3 length equals 14 residues. Trimming cost V 8 bases and J 6 bases, with 19 bases left between them. CDR3 in DNA: TGTGCCAGCGGAAGGCCCCGGAGTTGGTCTGAAGCTTTCTTT. Translated: CASGRPRSWSEAFF.

V usage is TRBV7-8 and J usage is TRBJ2-6; D is unclear. Germline loops: CDR1 SGHVS, CDR2 FQNEAQ. The CDR3 is made up of 16 amino acids. V was cut by 3 bases and J by 0 bases, with 9 bases left in between. The CDR3 protein is CASSLSTVSGANVLTF. The CDR3 DNA reads TGTGCCAGCAGCTTGTCCACTGTCTCTGGGGCCAACGTCCTGACTTTC.

The V gene is TRBV2, the J gene TRBJ2-3; 12 bases agree with TRBD2. The CDR3 loop spans 14 amino acids. V dropped 10 bases and J dropped 5; count of bases not matched to a gene: 7. Germline V gene lookup returns CDR1 SNHLY and CDR2 FYNNEI. The CDR3 loop reads CAMWTSGAEDTQYF. CDR3 in DNA: TGTGCCATGTGGACTAGCGGGGCTGAAGATACGCAGTATTTT.

The chain couples TRBV3-1 to TRBJ1-1; tentative D call: TRBD1 (5 bases). Trimming pared 6 bases from V and 4 bases from J, leaving 15 bases between. The CDR3 sequence is 14 residues long. Per germline, CDR1 LGHDT and CDR2 YNNKEL (reference sequence). CDR3 in DNA: TGTGCCAGCAGGGCCCGGGGCGGTAGCACTGAAGCTTTCTTT. It codes for CASRARGGSTEAFF.

V and J are TRBV5-6 and TRBJ2-2, with D hard to call. V was clipped by 4 bases and J by 6 bases, with 7 bases between them. Germline V gives CDR1 SGHDT, CDR2 YYEEEE. The CDR3 is 12 residues long. The CDR3 DNA follows: TGTGCCAGCAGCCTACAGCCCGGGGAGCTGTTTTTT. Amino acids: CASSLQPGELFF.

The rearrangement uses TRBV3-1 and TRBJ2-5; 14 nucleotides agree with TRBD2. CDR1 is LGHDT and CDR2 is YNNKEL in the germline V gene (reference sequence). The V segment lost 1 base and the J segment 5 bases; nucleotides outside the gene matches: 6. This CDR3 spans 17 amino acids. CDR3 nucleotides: TGTGCCAGCAGCCAAGGACTAGCGGGGGGGCCGGAGGAGACCCAGTACTTC. Translated, it gives CASSQGLAGGPEETQYF.

This chain connects TRBV29-1 to TRBJ2-7; D might be TRBD1 (6 bases). The CDR3 has 14 residues. CDR1 is SQVTM, CDR2 ANQGSEA, per germline. V was cut by 4 bases and J by 5 bases, with 18 bases left in between. CDR3 region: CSVGQGPRRNEQYF. The DNA for the CDR3 is TGCAGCGTTGGTCAGGGGCCCCGACGGAACGAGCAGTACTTC.

The genes are TRBV27 and TRBJ1-2; weak D call: TRBD1 (5 bases). The germline V and J ends were trimmed by 0 bases and 5 bases, with 10 bases remaining between them. CDR3 length: 14 amino acids. Looked up from germline, CDR1 is MNHEY and CDR2 is SMNVEV (reference sequence). The CDR3 loop is CASSLSPGIYGYTF. The CDR3 region has the DNA TGTGCCAGCAGTTTATCCCCAGGGATATATGGCTACACCTTC.

The chain links TRBV13 to TRBJ2-7; D remains unclear. This CDR3 has 14 residues. Germline V gene sequence: CDR1 PRHDT, CDR2 FYEKMQ (reference sequence). The ends were cut back, 0 bases at V and 0 bases at J, with 6 bases in the middle. CDR3 bases: TGTGCCAGCAGCTTAGGGCGGAGCTCCTACGAGCAGTACTTC. It translates to CASSLGRSSYEQYF.

The chain carries TRBV14 and TRBJ2-1, with 8 nucleotides matching TRBD2. The CDR3 loop spans 15 amino acids. J lost 5 bases, V lost 2 bases, and 5 bases had no gene match. The germline CDR1 and CDR2 sequences are SGHDN and FVKESK. This CDR3 is CASSQNLAGHNEQFF. The DNA for the CDR3 is TGTGCCAGCAGCCAAAATTTAGCGGGGCACAATGAGCAGTTCTTC.

This CDR3 reads CATGTSGGAGDEQFF. CDR3 bases: TGTGCCACCGGGACTAGCGGGGGGGCCGGCGATGAGCAGTTCTTC. The genes are TRBV24-1 and TRBJ2-1, with TRBD2 matching 16 bases. The V gene's germline CDR1 is KGHDR and CDR2 SFDVKD. The CDR3 loop spans 15 amino acids. Trimming removed 9 bases from V and 8 bases from J; junction bases left unmatched: 6.

The chain recombines TRBV14 with TRBJ2-1; 11 bases agree with TRBD2. Germline values: CDR1 SGHDN, CDR2 FVKESK. With 7 bases clipped from V and 10 bases from J, the junction kept 6 bases outside the gene matches. The CDR3 totals 13 residues. The DNA for the CDR3 is TGTGCCAGCACCCCCCCTAGCGGGGGGGAGCAGTTCTTC. The encoded protein is CASTPPSGGEQFF.

The chain employs TRBV5-6 and TRBJ1-6; D gene ambiguous. Trimming cost V 5 bases and J 10 bases, with 13 bases left between them. This CDR3 contains 13 residues. Germline V CDR1 and CDR2: SGHDT, YYEEEE. CDR3 protein: CASREQQESPLHF. The CDR3 DNA reads TGTGCCAGCAGGGAACAGCAAGAATCACCCCTCCACTTT. The complete variable domain, with remaining parts taken from reference TRBV5-6 and TRBJ1-6, reads DAGVTQSPTHLIKTRGQQVTLRCSPKSGHDTVSWYQQALGQGPQFIFQYYEEEERQRGNFPDRFSGHQFPNYSSELNVNALLLGDSALYLCASREQQESPLHFGNGTRLTVT.

The chain links TRBV15 to TRBJ2-7; D gene unclear. CDR1 and CDR2 (germline): LNHNV, YYDKDF (reference sequence). V dropped 3 bases and J dropped 0 bases, with 12 bases sitting between them. CDR3 length equals 15 residues. This CDR3 is CATSRNLGSSYEQYF. CDR3 in DNA: TGTGCCACCAGCAGGAATCTCGGAAGCTCCTACGAGCAGTACTTC. The complete variable domain, with remaining parts taken from reference TRBV15 and TRBJ2-7, reads DAMVIQNPRYQVTQFGKPVTLSCSQTLNHNVMYWYQQKSSQAPKLLFHYYDKDFNNEADTPDNFQSRRPNTSFCFLDIRSPGLGDTAMYLCATSRNLGSSYEQYFGPGTRLTVT.

This chain links TRBV29-1 with TRBJ1-2, with 12 bases lining up with TRBD1. Germline values: CDR1 SQVTM, CDR2 ANQGSEA. The CDR3 is 12 amino acids. V shed 6 bases and J 7 bases; nucleotides not matched to a gene: 3. The CDR3 reads CSVGDRGLGYTF. In DNA, the CDR3 is TGCAGCGTGGGGGACAGGGGGCTTGGCTACACCTTC.

The DNA for the CDR3 is TGTGCCAGCAGCCAAGTCGGTGGCTTTACAGATACGCAGTATTTT. This translates into CASSQVGGFTDTQYF. The chain has TRBV14 and TRBJ2-3; D is uncertain. CDR1 and CDR2 (germline): SGHDN, FVKESK. Trimming took 1 base from V and 3 from J, leaving 11 bases between them. This CDR3 is 15 amino acids long.